This TCR beta chain emerged from a study of T cell responses to AZD1222 COVID-19 vaccine. Turning to this clone: The antigen is undetermined. At one end the junction does not follow the germline gene, possibly because of a read error.

This CDR3 has 11 residues. Some clones are missing from TCRdb's copy, which holds only in-frame ones; the method was immunoSEQ multiplex PCR. The table has about 220,000 clones, approximately 94% seen once. Study-wide results and limits: Females made up more of the donors, who were largely white British, and clonal diversity may have come out too low. Baseline seropositives among AZD1222 recipients totaled only five to seven. All repertoire sampling was performed exclusively after the peak T cell response. Two AZD1222 administrations were followed by greater Spike-specific TCR breadth and depth.

The rearrangement links TRBV12-3 or TRBV12-4 to TRBJ1-2, with D perhaps matching TRBD1 (6 bases). Sample: peripheral blood, taken on day 0 of MenACWY control vaccination. The TCR sequence derives from an adult in good health. CDR3 DNA: TGTGCCAGCAGTCGAACAGGGCAGATCTTCTTC. This encodes CASSRTGQIFF.